A single sample gave rise to the 30 T cell receptor beta chains below, sequenced in a study of OX40 agonist ivuxolimab in advanced cancers. Data came from immunoSEQ multiplex PCR; TCRdb stores just in-frame clones and leaves some out. Of tens of thousands of clones in the sample, 86% were seen once. The input for sequencing was CD4+ or CD8+ T cells sorted from blood, taken in a trial of the OX40 agonist ivuxolimab. The receptors were gathered from an adult with an advanced solid tumor such as melanoma, head and neck, liver or kidney cancer.

V usage is TRBV5-1 and J usage is TRBJ2-5; the D gene is possibly TRBD1 (5 bases). The CDR3 runs to 12 residues. Trimming removed 4 bases at V and 5 bases at J, with 9 bases between. Looked up from germline, CDR1 is SGHRS and CDR2 is YFSETQ. The CDR3 spells CASSQGWETQYF. The DNA for the CDR3 is TGCGCCAGCAGCCAGGGATGGGAGACCCAGTACTTC.

The J gene is TRBJ2-3, the V gene TRBV18; 9 nucleotides agree with TRBD1. CDR1 is KGHSH and CDR2 is LQKENI in the germline V gene. Germline trimming cut 4 bases from V and 1 base from J; bases unmatched to any gene: 3. There are 15 residues in the CDR3. CDR3 DNA sequence: TGTGCCAGCTCACTCCGGACAGGGGGCACAGATACGCAGTATTTT. It specifies CASSLRTGGTDTQYF.

J is TRBJ1-3 and V is TRBV7-2, with D perhaps matching TRBD1 (6 bases). The CDR3 runs 16 residues. CDR1 and CDR2 from the germline V gene are SGHTA and FQGNSA. V lost 1 base and J lost 0, with 10 bases in between. The CDR3 here is CASSLVGGSSGNTIYF. The CDR3 DNA sequence: TGTGCCAGCAGCTTAGTGGGGGGCTCCTCTGGAAACACCATATATTTT.

J is TRBJ2-7 and V is TRBV6-1; D tentatively fits TRBD1 or TRBD2 (5 bases each). The CDR3 has 14 residues. The germline V and J ends were trimmed by 6 bases and 2 bases, with 14 bases remaining between them. Per germline, CDR1 MNHNS and CDR2 SASEGT. The CDR3 reads CASRGETRPYEQYF. The CDR3 DNA follows: TGTGCCAGCAGGGGGGAAACTAGACCCTACGAGCAGTACTTC.

The rearrangement joins TRBV19 to TRBJ2-5; perhaps TRBD2 as D (6 bases). Looked up from germline, CDR1 is LNHDA and CDR2 is SQIVND (reference sequence). The CDR3 contains 16 residues. V lost 3 bases, J lost 5 bases, and 19 bases lay in between. CDR3 loop: CASSMGGQTNVETQYF. The CDR3 DNA reads as TGTGCCAGTAGTATGGGAGGTCAGACTAATGTGGAGACCCAGTACTTC.

This rearrangement joins TRBV6-1 to TRBJ1-5; possibly TRBD1 for D (6 bases). This CDR3 is 14 amino acids long. V was shortened by 6 bases and J by 4 bases, with 13 bases between the two germline ends. Germline lookup yields CDR1 MNHNS and CDR2 SASEGT. The CDR3 coding sequence is TGTGCCAGCAGCTACAGGGCGGGGAATCAGCCCCAGCATTTT. Its protein product is CASSYRAGNQPQHF.

V gene TRBV30 combines with J gene TRBJ1-2; the D is unclear. Deletions cut 0 bases from V and 0 bases from J, with 5 bases between. The V gene's germline CDR1 is GTSNPN and CDR2 SVGIG (reference sequence). The CDR3 length is 13 residues. The CDR3 nucleotides are TGTGCCTGGAGTGTTCCGGCTAACTATGGCTACACCTTC. Protein: CAWSVPANYGYTF.

The chain is built from TRBV5-1 and TRBJ2-1, with TRBD2 identical over 9 bases. CDR3 size: 15 residues. Germline V gene data show CDR1 as SGHRS and CDR2 as YFSETQ. Losses at the gene ends were 0 bases for V and 2 bases for J; bases not matched to a gene: 0. The chain's CDR3 is CASSLVAGAYNEQFF. As DNA, the CDR3 is TGCGCCAGCAGCTTGGTAGCGGGGGCCTACAATGAGCAGTTCTTC.

The chain employs TRBV19 and TRBJ2-6; tentatively, D is TRBD1 or TRBD2 (5 bases each). The germline V gene has CDR1 LNHDA and CDR2 SQIVND (reference sequence). The CDR3 runs to 16 residues. Trimming removed 4 bases from V and 4 bases from J, with 14 bases in between. The CDR3 is CASSTRGTDGANVLTF. CDR3 DNA: TGTGCCAGTAGTACCCGGGGCACGGACGGGGCCAACGTCCTGACTTTC.

The chain has TRBV15 and TRBJ1-6; D gene unclear. V lost 1 base and J lost 9, with 13 bases in between. CDR1 is LNHNV, CDR2 YYDKDF, per germline (reference sequence). There are 15 residues in the CDR3. CDR3 sequence: CATSRVGGVTSPLHF. The CDR3 DNA reads as TGTGCCACCAGCAGAGTGGGTGGGGTAACTTCACCCCTCCACTTT.

The CDR3 nucleotides read TGTGCCAGCAGTGTCGGACCGAGCTCTGGAAACACCATATATTTT. Translation gives CASSVGPSSGNTIYF. The rearrangement links TRBV6-1 to TRBJ1-3; the D is unclear. Germline-derived CDR1 and CDR2 are MNHNS and SASEGT. Trimming took 4 bases from V and 0 from J, leaving 10 bases between them. The CDR3 totals 15 residues.

The chain recombines TRBV5-5 with TRBJ2-7; D may be TRBD1 (5 bases). Deletions cut 0 bases from V and 0 bases from J, with 13 bases between. CDR1 is SGHKS and CDR2 is YYEKEE in the germline V gene (reference sequence). CDR3 length: 16 residues. CDR3 nucleotide sequence: TGTGCCAGCAGCTTGGCCGTGAGACAGACCTCCTACGAGCAGTACTTC. This encodes CASSLAVRQTSYEQYF. The entire variable domain, with the rest obtained from reference TRBV5-5 and TRBJ2-7, is as follows: DAGVTQSPTHLIKTRGQQVTLRCSPISGHKSVSWYQQVLGQGPQFIFQYYEKEERGRGNFPDRFSARQFPNYSSELNVNALLLGDSALYLCASSLAVRQTSYEQYFGPGTRLTVT.

CDR3 sequence reads: CASSSLEGAYGYTF. Written as DNA, the CDR3 is TGTGCCAGCAGCTCCCTCGAAGGGGCTTATGGCTACACCTTC. This chain uses TRBV13 with TRBJ1-2; tentative D call: TRBD1 (5 bases). Trimming took 4 bases from V and 5 from J, leaving 14 bases between them. The CDR3 extends over 14 amino acids. Germline-derived CDR1 and CDR2 are PRHDT and FYEKMQ (reference sequence).

Comments on this clone: At one boundary the junction diverges from the germline segment, which might be a read error. This sequence joins TRBV7-7 and TRBJ1-2, with D possibly being TRBD1 (6 bases). From germline, CDR1 is SSHAT and CDR2 FNYEAQ (reference sequence). The CDR3 consists of 15 residues. CDR3 coding DNA: TGTGCTAGCAGCTTAGGGGGGACGCGGGTTGAAGGCTACACCTTC. It encodes CASSLGGTRVEGYTF.

V gene TRBV11-2 combines with J gene TRBJ1-2; D remains ambiguous. Trimming shortened V by 0 bases and J by 8 bases, and 13 bases separated the two germline ends. CDR1 and CDR2 (germline): SGHAT, FQNNGV. The CDR3 is 14 amino acids. CDR3 residues: CASSLDLTAQGYTF. The CDR3 DNA follows: TGTGCCAGCAGCTTAGATTTAACAGCTCAAGGCTACACCTTC.

The chain uses TRBV29-1 and TRBJ1-1, with D perhaps matching TRBD1 (6 bases). The length of the CDR3 is 12 residues. Between the trimmed V and J ends, which lost 4 bases and 4 bases, there was a span of 10 bases. Germline loops: CDR1 SQVTM, CDR2 ANQGSEA. CDR3 bases: TGCAGCGTTGGAACAGGGTCCACTGAAGCTTTCTTT. Translation gives CSVGTGSTEAFF.

V gene TRBV6-5 combines with J gene TRBJ1-1, with D perhaps TRBD1 (6 bases). With 6 bases removed from V and 4 bases from J, the gap between germline ends came to 9 bases. Looked up from germline, CDR1 is MNHEY and CDR2 is SVGAGI. The length of the CDR3 is 12 residues. The CDR3 nucleotides read TGTGCCAGCAGCGGGACAACCACTGAAGCTTTCTTT. The encoded protein is CASSGTTTEAFF.

The gene calls are TRBV29-1 and TRBJ2-3, with D tentatively TRBD2 (6 bases). The CDR3 totals 15 residues. The germline CDR1 and CDR2 sequences are SQVTM and ANQGSEA. V was pared by 8 bases and J by 0 bases, with 18 bases between. CDR3 in DNA: TGCAGCTCCCGGTCCCGGGGGACTAGCACAGATACGCAGTATTTT. Its translation: CSSRSRGTSTDTQYF.

J is TRBJ2-7 and V is TRBV5-4, with TRBD1 as a possible D gene (6 bases). The V gene's germline CDR1 is SGHNT and CDR2 YYREEE (reference sequence). Between the trimmed V and J ends, which lost 4 bases and 4 bases, there was a span of 18 bases. The CDR3 consists of 15 residues. CDR3 DNA: TGTGCCAGCAGCCGGGAATACACAGGGTCGTACGAGCAGTACTTC. This encodes CASSREYTGSYEQYF.

The V gene is TRBV19, the J gene TRBJ2-4; TRBD1 aligns across 8 bases. With V trimmed by 7 bases and J by 8 bases, 1 base remained unmatched. CDR3 length: 11 amino acids. CDR1 is LNHDA, CDR2 SQIVND, per germline (reference sequence). The CDR3 loop reads CASKQGDIQYF. The CDR3, as DNA: TGTGCCAGTAAACAGGGGGACATTCAGTACTTC.

This rearrangement joins TRBV20-1 to TRBJ1-1; D remains ambiguous. V was trimmed by 5 bases and J by 3 bases, leaving 7 bases between them. The CDR3 is 11 amino acids. CDR1 is DFQATT and CDR2 is SNEGSKA in the germline V gene (reference sequence). CDR3 nucleotide sequence: TGCAGTGCTGACGGCCACACTGAAGCTTTCTTT. Translation gives CSADGHTEAFF.

The rearrangement links TRBV18 to TRBJ2-2, with TRBD2 matching 8 bases. Germline V lookup: CDR1 KGHSH, CDR2 LQKENI. The CDR3 has 18 amino acids. V was pared by 0 bases and J by 6 bases, with 12 bases of the junction left unmatched. The CDR3 region has the DNA TGTGCCAGCTCACCACCGACCAGCGGGGGCCTTTTATCCGGGGAGCTGTTTTTT. It is translated as CASSPPTSGGLLSGELFF.

This sequence joins TRBV7-9 and TRBJ2-7; D is perhaps TRBD1 (5 bases). Trimming removed 5 bases at V and 3 bases at J, with 20 bases between. Germline V CDR1 and CDR2: SEHNR, FQNEAQ (reference sequence). The CDR3 sequence is 16 residues long. CDR3 amino acids: CASSPPFRMGLYEQYF. The CDR3 region has the DNA TGTGCCAGCAGCCCCCCCTTTCGGATGGGGCTCTACGAGCAGTACTTC.

The chain recombines TRBV2 with TRBJ2-3, with 14 nucleotides matching TRBD2. Losses at the gene ends were 5 bases for V and 0 bases for J; bases not matched to a gene: 7. The V gene's germline CDR1 is SNHLY and CDR2 FYNNEI. The CDR3 totals 18 residues. Here the CDR3 reads CASSRVGTSGRSTDTQYF. DNA for the CDR3: TGTGCCAGCAGTAGGGTGGGGACTAGCGGGAGAAGCACAGATACGCAGTATTTT.

Only one count was recorded for this clone. The chain carries TRBV6-1 and TRBJ1-2, with 7 bases identical to TRBD1. The CDR3 is 15 amino acids. Per germline, CDR1 MNHNS and CDR2 SASEGT. Trimming cost V 2 bases and J 1 base; bases outside gene matches: 4. The CDR3 nucleotides read TGTGCCAGCAGTGAAAAGGGACAGCTTAACTATGGCTACACCTTC. It encodes CASSEKGQLNYGYTF.

V usage is TRBV5-1 and J usage is TRBJ1-2; D unresolved. In germline, CDR1 is SGHRS, CDR2 YFSETQ. This CDR3 is 14 amino acids long. Deletions cut 3 bases from V and 2 bases from J, with 11 bases between. The CDR3 protein is CASSWSRSNYGYTF. Written as DNA, the CDR3 is TGCGCCAGCAGCTGGAGCAGGTCCAACTATGGCTACACCTTC.

The chain couples TRBV18 to TRBJ2-6; D may be TRBD1 or TRBD2 (5 bases each). V was shortened by 3 bases and J by 0 bases, with 18 bases between the two germline ends. Germline CDR1 is KGHSH and CDR2 is LQKENI. There are 19 residues in the CDR3. The CDR3 DNA is TGTGCCAGCTCACCCCTCCCGAGTACAGGACTCTCTGGGGCCAACGTCCTGACTTTC. Protein sequence: CASSPLPSTGLSGANVLTF. The full variable domain, with the rest looked up from reference TRBV18 and TRBJ2-6, is NAGVMQNPRHLVRRRGQEARLRCSPMKGHSHVYWYRQLPEEGLKFMVYLQKENIIDESGMPKERFSAEFPKEGPSILRIQQVVRGDSAAYFCASSPLPSTGLSGANVLTFGAGSRLTVL.

J is TRBJ2-5 and V is TRBV7-2; TRBD1 aligns across 10 bases. J gave up 4 bases and V 0 bases, and 8 bases lay outside the gene matches. Germline lookup yields CDR1 SGHTA and CDR2 FQGNSA. The CDR3 is made up of 17 amino acids. The DNA for the CDR3 is TGTGCCAGCAGCTTAGCCTGGGACAGGGGACGGGGAGAGACCCAGTACTTC. It translates to CASSLAWDRGRGETQYF.

The chain uses TRBV7-9 and TRBJ2-5; a possible D gene is TRBD1 (7 bases). V was cut by 5 bases and J by 1 base, with 14 bases left in between. CDR3 length: 15 residues. Germline CDR1 and CDR2: SEHNR and FQNEAQ (reference sequence). CDR3 amino acids: CASSPGDSIQETQYF. The CDR3, as DNA: TGTGCCAGCAGCCCGGGGGACAGCATCCAAGAGACCCAGTACTTC.

This sequence joins TRBV4-1 and TRBJ1-1; TRBD1 might be the D (5 bases). V lost 1 base and J 2 bases, leaving 14 bases between the germline ends. This CDR3 spans 16 amino acids. In germline, CDR1 is MGHRA, CDR2 YSYEKL. The CDR3 is CASSQGTGRRNTEAFF. In nucleotides, the CDR3 is TGCGCCAGCAGCCAAGGCACAGGACGGAGAAACACTGAAGCTTTCTTT.